This T cell receptor (beta chain) was retrieved from a study of blood T cell repertoires in COVID-19. Original processing notes: It was from reference gene primer amplification that nucleated cell counts were estimated. TCRdb's table, derived via immunoSEQ multiplex PCR, lists solely in-frame clones and lacks some. The D gene and trimming were derived from the DNA, and the V and J assignments and clone size from that table. The sample includes roughly 50,000 clones, more than 85% of them seen just once. The origin of this receptor is a man in his forties or fifties with active COVID-19. Sequencing was performed on peripheral blood.

CDR3 in DNA: TGTGCCAGCAGCTACCGACTAGCGGGAGGCACAGATACGCAGTATTTT. Protein: CASSYRLAGGTDTQYF. The chain has TRBV5-4 and TRBJ2-3; 12 bases are a match to TRBD2. V was pared by 3 bases and J by 1 base, with 3 bases of the junction left unmatched. CDR3 length: 16 amino acids. Per the germline V gene, CDR1 is SGHNT and CDR2 is YYREEE (reference sequence).